Following are 14 T cell receptor beta chains from one sample sequenced in a study of T cell changes during pregnancy in multiple sclerosis. The method was immunoSEQ multiplex PCR; TCRdb's version includes in-frame clones alone and lacks a portion of them. This repertoire shows about 57,000 clones, 75% to 90% found once; its top ten account for over 1.5%. The sample in question was peripheral blood, obtained after pregnancy. The receptors come from a female donor with multiple sclerosis, enrolled in a pregnancy study.

This chain joins TRBV5-1 and TRBJ2-7; TRBD2 matches 9 bases. Germline V CDR1 and CDR2: SGHRS, YFSETQ. Trimming removed 3 bases from V and 2 bases from J; junction bases left unmatched: 6. This CDR3 spans 15 amino acids. The chain's CDR3 is CASSSLAGVTYEQYF. DNA for the CDR3: TGCGCCAGCAGCTCCTTAGCGGGGGTAACCTACGAGCAGTACTTC.

The chain links TRBV7-8 to TRBJ1-1; 8 nucleotides match TRBD1. CDR1 and CDR2 (germline): SGHVS, FQNEAQ. J was trimmed by 11 bases and V by 4 bases; bases with no gene match: 12. The CDR3 spans 14 residues. The CDR3 is CASSSVDRGRGAFF. Here the CDR3 DNA reads TGTGCCAGCAGCTCGGTCGACAGGGGAAGAGGTGCTTTCTTT.

This chain links TRBV9 with TRBJ2-1; D is unclear. CDR1 is SGDLS, CDR2 YYNGEE, per germline. The CDR3 length is 12 residues. The V and J ends lost 0 bases and 9 bases respectively, with 7 bases between them. The CDR3 spells CASSVAHGEQFF. DNA for the CDR3: TGTGCCAGCAGCGTAGCGCACGGTGAGCAGTTCTTC.

This chain uses TRBV30 with TRBJ2-1, with D possibly matching TRBD1 (6 bases). V was clipped by 0 bases and J by 2 bases, with 17 bases between them. Germline values: CDR1 GTSNPN, CDR2 SVGIG (reference sequence). The CDR3 has 17 residues. The CDR3, as DNA: TGTGCCTGGAGTGTATGGTCCGGGACACGTACCTACAATGAGCAGTTCTTC. It codes for CAWSVWSGTRTYNEQFF.

The J gene is TRBJ1-4, the V gene TRBV19; weak D call: TRBD1 (5 bases). Germline V gives CDR1 LNHDA, CDR2 SQIVND (reference sequence). V shed 4 bases and J shed 5 bases, with 14 bases lying between them. The CDR3 consists of 15 residues. The CDR3 bases are TGTGCCAGTAGTAGACTGACAGAAGAAAATGAAAAACTGTTTTTT. It encodes CASSRLTEENEKLFF. Full variable domain (missing parts from reference TRBV19 and TRBJ1-4): DGGITQSPKYLFRKEGQNVTLSCEQNLNHDAMYWYRQDPGQGLRLIYYSQIVNDFQKGDIAEGYSVSREKKESFPLTVTSAQKNPTAFYLCASSRLTEENEKLFFGSGTQLSVL.

J is TRBJ1-1 and V is TRBV7-2; TRBD1 is a possible D gene (6 bases). In germline, CDR1 is SGHTA, CDR2 FQGNSA. V lost 2 bases, J lost 4 bases, and 14 bases lay in between. This CDR3 contains 15 residues. The CDR3 reads CASSLWGRLGTEAFF. The CDR3 bases are TGTGCCAGCAGCTTATGGGGGCGCTTGGGCACTGAAGCTTTCTTT.

This clone is deemed medium-sized (0.01 to 0.1%). The CDR3 coding sequence is TGTGCCACCCCCCTAAATCCCAGCGGGGGGTCAGATACGCAGTATTTT. Protein: CATPLNPSGGSDTQYF. The genes are TRBV2 and TRBJ2-3; TRBD2 agrees at 9 bases. The V gene's germline CDR1 is SNHLY and CDR2 FYNNEI. With 10 bases clipped from V and 4 bases from J, the junction kept 15 bases outside the gene matches. This CDR3 comprises 16 residues.

The chain joins TRBV6-5 to TRBJ2-7, with 9 bases matching TRBD1. The CDR3 is 15 amino acids. Germline V gene lookup returns CDR1 MNHEY and CDR2 SVGAGI. V was pared by 2 bases and J by 2 bases, with 4 bases of the junction left unmatched. The CDR3 loop is CASSYDRDRAYEQYF. The CDR3 bases are TGTGCCAGCAGTTACGACCGGGACAGGGCCTACGAGCAGTACTTC.

V is TRBV2 and J is TRBJ1-2; D remains ambiguous. V lost 1 base, J lost 7 bases, and 4 bases lay in between. Germline CDR1 SNHLY, CDR2 FYNNEI. The CDR3 is 11 amino acids. CDR3 nucleotides: TGTGCCAGCAGTGAAGGCGGTGGCTACACCTTC. Its translation: CASSEGGGYTF.

This chain joins TRBV11-2 and TRBJ1-4; TRBD1 is a possible D gene (6 bases). The CDR3 loop spans 15 amino acids. The ends were cut back, 3 bases at V and 7 bases at J, with 15 bases in the middle. CDR1 and CDR2 (germline): SGHAT, FQNNGV. The chain's CDR3 is CASSLETGTSEKLFF. The CDR3 DNA is TGTGCCAGCAGCTTGGAAACAGGGACGAGTGAAAAACTGTTTTTT.

This clone has just one count. This rearrangement joins TRBV27 to TRBJ1-2, with D possibly TRBD1 on 5 matching bases. Per germline, CDR1 MNHEY and CDR2 SMNVEV (reference sequence). V shed 0 bases and J shed 2 bases, with 10 bases lying between them. This CDR3 has 15 residues. CDR3 bases: TGTGCCAGCAGTTTATCCGGGGGGGTCAACTATGGCTACACCTTC. Its protein is CASSLSGGVNYGYTF.

The chain recombines TRBV5-6 with TRBJ2-1, with 11 bases that match TRBD2. V lost 1 base, J lost 3 bases, and 6 bases stayed unmatched. The CDR3 has 17 amino acids. Germline CDR1 SGHDT, CDR2 YYEEEE. The CDR3 DNA reads as TGTGCCAGCAGCTTGTTGACTAGCGGGGAATACTACAATGAGCAGTTCTTC. It is translated as CASSLLTSGEYYNEQFF.

V usage is TRBV6-1 and J usage is TRBJ2-3; 9 bases align to TRBD2. The germline CDR1 and CDR2 sequences are MNHNS and SASEGT. Trimming cost V 0 bases and J 6 bases; bases outside gene matches: 4. The CDR3 loop spans 15 amino acids. The CDR3 sequence: CASSEAAGGADTQYF. The CDR3 DNA sequence: TGTGCCAGCAGTGAAGCGGCGGGGGGGGCCGATACGCAGTATTTT.

The chain employs TRBV4-1 and TRBJ1-4; perhaps TRBD1 as D (5 bases). This CDR3 comprises 16 residues. The germline V gene encodes CDR1 MGHRA and CDR2 YSYEKL. V dropped 6 bases and J dropped 1 base, with 15 bases sitting between them. In DNA form, the CDR3 reads TGCGCCAGCAGACGGGGGGTAGGAGGAACTAATGAAAAACTGTTTTTT. It yields the protein CASRRGVGGTNEKLFF.